This TCR beta chain comes out of a study of blood T cell repertoires in COVID-19 (dated by TCRdb to 2018 to 2021). Study-level background: The collaborator samples originated in the United States, Italy and Spain and spanned the acute and convalescent phases of COVID-19. The prospective study material was composed of cDNA or gDNA derived from T cells, B-cell-depleted T cells, or PBMCs. Subjects who had been exposed to COVID-19, were actively infected with it, or had recovered from it provided the deeply sampled blood TCRbeta repertoires that made up the dataset. The repertoires were released in a freely available public database meant as a resource for research on the immune response to SARS-CoV-2. Samples were obtained from the ongoing ImmuneRACE study (first 160 participants) and from some 1,200 subjects provided by 6 global collaborators. The sample metadata nearly always contained a de-identified subject ID, COVID-19 status, age in years and sex. HLA class I and class II types, where available, came from metadata supplied by the sample provider rather than from assay-based typing.

Trimming leaves V shorter by 3 bases and J shorter by 3 bases, with the junction holding 2 bases beyond the gene matches. The CDR3, cysteine through phenylalanine, is 14 amino acids long. Here the CDR3 DNA is all that survives: 42 bases in frame from base 1. CDR1 KGHSH and CDR2 LQKENI are derived from the germline V gene. The immunoSEQ Assay, a bias-controlled multiplex PCR, was used to amplify TCRbeta CDR3 regions from genomic DNA. The authors' pipeline ran thus. Within the assay, amplification of reference gene primers was used to estimate how many nucleated cells each sample contained. To quantify the absolute abundance of each unique TCRbeta CDR3 rearrangement, sequence reads were collapsed and filtered. Productive Simpson clonality was computed per sample as the square root of Simpson's diversity index over productive rearrangements. TCRdb stores this immuneACCESS table with in-frame sequences only. Part of the clones is absent; in the studies checked, under half of the shortfall reflects unresolved V genes, and no reason is known for the rest. That table gives V, J and clone size, and the DNA gave D and trimming. The table for this sample lists approximately 100,000 clones; 80% to 90% of them were counted only once. The top ten hold approximately 31% of the sample.

Each collaborating institution followed its own protocols to collect whole blood in K2EDTA tubes. For TCRbeta analysis, collaborator samples were shipped as frozen whole blood, as isolated PBMCs, or as DNA extracted from either sample type. In the case of this clone: It lacks a known antigen. No per-base quality is available; no much larger clone lies one base away.

The study at large found these results: The quantity of clinical and demographic metadata differed by source and by participant and was supplied without curation.

The chain uses TRBV18 and TRBJ1-1, with 9 bases in between that match TRBD1. Source material: peripheral blood. This clonotype was sampled from a woman of 80 years or more with acute or convalescent COVID-19. The bases read TGTGCCAGCTCACCCCGACAGGGGGACACTGAAGCTTTCTTT. This translates into CASSPRQGDTEAFF.